These 27 T cell receptor beta chains originate from one sample sequenced in a study of blood T cell repertoires in COVID-19. This table comes from immunoSEQ multiplex PCR, and its TCRdb copy is limited to in-frame clones, with some not included. The sample holds a few hundred thousand clones, over 75% seen once. Sequences were obtained from peripheral blood. The origin of the receptors is a young man who had recovered from COVID-19.

This chain connects TRBV18 to TRBJ2-5; the match to TRBD2 covers 8 bases. The CDR3 runs 14 residues. CDR1 KGHSH and CDR2 LQKENI come from the germline V gene. V shed 0 bases, J shed 5 bases, and the junction held 2 bases outside the gene matches. CDR3 coding DNA: TGTGCCAGCTCACCACCTCCGGGAGGGGAGACCCAGTACTTC. The encoded protein is CASSPPPGGETQYF.

The chain carries TRBV21-1 and TRBJ2-5; the table's D call TRBD1 went unverified against the DNA. TRBV21-1 is shown as a pseudogene. CDR3 length: 15 residues. The DNA for the CDR3 is TGTGCCAGCAGCAAAGACAGGGGACCTTTGGAGACCCAGTACTTC. Protein product: CASSKDRGPLETQYF.

The J gene is TRBJ1-6, the V gene TRBV7-2, with 10 bases aligning to TRBD1. CDR1 SGHTA and CDR2 FQGNSA come from the germline V gene. The CDR3 loop spans 15 amino acids. J lost 10 bases, V lost 1 base, and 4 bases had no gene match. CDR3 amino acids: CASSLGEGQGSPLHF. In DNA form, the CDR3 reads TGTGCCAGCAGCTTAGGGGAGGGACAGGGGTCACCCCTCCACTTT.

In nucleotides, the CDR3 is TGTGCCAGCATTGACTTCAGGGGGAGCCAAGAGACCCAGTACTTC. This gives the protein CASIDFRGSQETQYF. The chain links TRBV2 to TRBJ2-5, with TRBD1 matching over 7 bases. The germline V gene has CDR1 SNHLY and CDR2 FYNNEI. Trimming removed 7 bases from V and 1 base from J; junction bases left unmatched: 9. CDR3 length equals 15 residues.

The chain links TRBV19 to TRBJ2-3; D is undetermined. From germline, CDR1 is LNHDA and CDR2 SQIVND (reference sequence). Trimming took off 3 bases at V and 6 bases at J, with 7 bases between the two ends. The CDR3 sequence is 12 residues long. As DNA, the CDR3 is TGTGCCAGTAGTATGCGGTGGGATACGCAGTATTTT. Its translation: CASSMRWDTQYF.

This clone turned up a few times. This rearrangement joins TRBV5-4 to TRBJ1-4; D gene uncertain. Germline CDR1 SGHNT, CDR2 YYREEE (reference sequence). Trimming pared 9 bases from V and 10 bases from J, leaving 13 bases between. The CDR3 is 11 amino acids. The CDR3 reads CATEGFGKLFF. The DNA for the CDR3 is TGTGCCACCGAGGGTTTCGGAAAACTGTTTTTT.

V and J are TRBV5-4 and TRBJ2-7; 9 bases are a match to TRBD1. The CDR3 spans 14 residues. In germline, CDR1 is SGHNT, CDR2 YYREEE (reference sequence). J gave up 6 bases and V 4 bases, and 8 bases lay outside the gene matches. CDR3 nucleotide sequence: TGTGCCAGCAGCAGACCGGGACAGGGAGTCGAGCAGTACTTC. Protein: CASSRPGQGVEQYF.

The V gene is TRBV24-1, the J gene TRBJ1-3; D uncertain. Looked up from germline, CDR1 is KGHDR and CDR2 is SFDVKD. This CDR3 contains 11 residues. The germline V and J ends were trimmed by 8 bases and 4 bases, with 5 bases remaining between them. Here the CDR3 reads CATKQGNTIYF. The CDR3, as DNA: TGTGCCACCAAACAGGGAAACACCATATATTTT.

The chain employs TRBV9 and TRBJ2-7, with TRBD1 as a possible D gene (5 bases). Germline V lookup: CDR1 SGDLS, CDR2 YYNGEE. Trimming left V 0 bases short and J 4 bases short, with 14 bases between. CDR3 size: 15 residues. CDR3 sequence: CASSVVGRVRYEQYF. For the CDR3, the DNA is TGTGCCAGCAGCGTAGTGGGCAGGGTTAGGTACGAGCAGTACTTC. Full variable domain (outside the CDR3, taken from reference TRBV9 and TRBJ2-7): DSGVTQTPKHLITATGQRVTLRCSPRSGDLSVYWYQQSLDQGLQFLIQYYNGEERAKGNILERFSAQQFPDLHSELNLSSLELGDSALYFCASSVVGRVRYEQYFGPGTRLTVT.

The rearrangement links TRBV5-4 to TRBJ1-6; TRBD1 is a possible D gene (6 bases). From germline, CDR1 is SGHNT and CDR2 YYREEE (reference sequence). This CDR3 contains 15 residues. Trimming removed 5 bases from V and 1 base from J, with 10 bases in between. The CDR3 is CASRRGGSYNSPLHF. In nucleotides, the CDR3 is TGTGCCAGCAGGAGGGGGGGTTCCTATAATTCACCCCTCCACTTT.

V gene TRBV10-3 combines with J gene TRBJ1-6, with a tentative D call TRBD1 (5 bases). The CDR3 runs 13 residues. Germline V lookup: CDR1 ENHRY, CDR2 SYGVKD. The V and J ends lost 4 bases and 9 bases respectively, with 10 bases between them. The CDR3 region has the DNA TGTGCCATCAGTGGGGGGGAGTCTTCACCCCTCCACTTT. This encodes CAISGGESSPLHF.

This clone occurred a few times. The chain carries TRBV5-4 and TRBJ2-1, with TRBD1 matching over 11 bases. V was clipped by 9 bases and J by 5 bases; unmatched bases: 10. Germline V lookup: CDR1 SGHNT, CDR2 YYREEE (reference sequence). This CDR3 has 15 amino acids. The DNA of the CDR3 is TGTGCCATCAAACTTCGGGGACAGGGGGACAATGAGCAGTTCTTC. Protein product: CAIKLRGQGDNEQFF.

J is TRBJ1-4 and V is TRBV19; no reliable D call. Germline-derived CDR1 and CDR2 are LNHDA and SQIVND (reference sequence). V gave up 4 bases and J gave up 7 bases, with 13 bases separating them. The CDR3 is made up of 14 amino acids. The CDR3 sequence is CASSNRPGAEKLFF. The CDR3 nucleotides read TGTGCCAGTAGTAACCGACCGGGAGCTGAAAAACTGTTTTTT.

J is TRBJ2-1 and V is TRBV5-8, with 10 nucleotides matching TRBD2. Per the germline V gene, CDR1 is SGHTS and CDR2 is YDEGEE. J lost 7 bases, V lost 1 base, and 8 bases had no gene match. This CDR3 spans 16 amino acids. The CDR3 loop is CASSLFSGGAGNEQFF. CDR3 nucleotides: TGTGCCAGCAGCTTGTTCAGCGGGGGGGCCGGTAATGAGCAGTTCTTC.

J is TRBJ2-2 and V is TRBV3-1 (or the pseudogene TRBV3-2); TRBD1 agrees at 7 bases. The CDR3 totals 14 residues. J lost 3 bases, V lost 6 bases, and 4 bases had no gene match. CDR1 LGHDT and CDR2 YNNKEL come from the germline V gene (reference sequence). CDR3 loop: CASRPDRDTGELFF. The CDR3 coding sequence is TGTGCCAGCAGACCCGACAGGGACACCGGGGAGCTGTTTTTT.

V and J are TRBV24-1 and TRBJ2-3; TRBD2 agrees at 8 bases. There are 13 residues in the CDR3. Germline assignment: CDR1 KGHDR and CDR2 SFDVKD. The V segment lost 11 bases and the J segment 1 base; nucleotides outside the gene matches: 4. As DNA, the CDR3 is TGTGCCATCCAAGCGGGGGGCACAGATACGCAGTATTTT. Its protein is CAIQAGGTDTQYF.

This clone was detected a few times. The chain is built from TRBV7-2 and TRBJ1-2, with D unclear. The germline V gene encodes CDR1 SGHTA and CDR2 FQGNSA. Trimming took 2 bases from V and 8 from J, leaving 9 bases between them. The CDR3 loop spans 12 amino acids. In DNA, the CDR3 is TGTGCCAGCAGCTTATACAGCCCAGGCTACACCTTC. Translated: CASSLYSPGYTF.

The rearrangement joins TRBV7-9 to TRBJ1-3; 8 bases agree with TRBD1. Germline V gives CDR1 SEHNR, CDR2 FQNEAQ (reference sequence). V shed 7 bases and J 0 bases; nucleotides not matched to a gene: 11. The CDR3 runs 17 residues. CDR3 nucleotides: TGTGCCAGCACCCCCCGACAGGGGCACTCCTCTGGAAACACCATATATTTT. Residues: CASTPRQGHSSGNTIYF.

The rearrangement joins TRBV4-2 to TRBJ1-2; the match to TRBD1 covers 7 bases. The CDR3 covers 13 residues. Germline lookup yields CDR1 LGHNA and CDR2 YNFKEQ. Trimming took 3 bases from V and 8 from J; bases not matched to a gene: 6. As DNA, the CDR3 is TGTGCCAGCAGCCAGACAGGGATTGGGGGCTACACCTTC. Protein product: CASSQTGIGGYTF.

This rearrangement joins TRBV5-1 to TRBJ2-5, with D possibly TRBD1 on 6 matching bases. The V gene lost 4 bases and the J gene lost 5 bases, with 12 bases spanning the gap. This CDR3 comprises 13 residues. CDR1 SGHRS and CDR2 YFSETQ come from the germline V gene. For the CDR3, the DNA is TGCGCCAGCAGCGGGGGCCCGGGGGAGACCCAGTACTTC. Residues: CASSGGPGETQYF.

The chain joins TRBV5-8 to TRBJ2-5; D perhaps matches TRBD1 (6 bases). CDR1 is SGHTS, CDR2 YDEGEE, per germline. CDR3 size: 12 residues. The V gene lost 7 bases and the J gene lost 5 bases, with 12 bases spanning the gap. The CDR3 here is CASGRTGETQYF. The CDR3 DNA reads TGTGCCAGCGGCAGAACAGGGGAGACCCAGTACTTC. The whole variable domain, filled in from reference TRBV5-8 and TRBJ2-5, reads EAGVTQSPTHLIKTRGQQATLRCSPISGHTSVYWYQQALGLGLQFLLWYDEGEERNRGNFPPRFSGRQFPNYSSELNVNALELEDSALYLCASGRTGETQYFGPGTRLLVL.

The rearrangement links TRBV4-1 to TRBJ2-1; TRBD1 might be the D (5 bases). The CDR3 covers 14 residues. Germline CDR1 is MGHRA and CDR2 is YSYEKL. V was shortened by 3 bases and J by 5 bases, with 11 bases between the two germline ends. For the CDR3, the DNA is TGCGCCAGCAGCCATTTGGCCAGGGACAATGAGCAGTTCTTC. This codes for CASSHLARDNEQFF.

This chain links TRBV2 with TRBJ2-3, with D perhaps TRBD2 (6 bases). Trimming pared 4 bases from V and 5 bases from J, leaving 16 bases between. This CDR3 has 15 amino acids. CDR1 is SNHLY, CDR2 FYNNEI, per germline. The CDR3 spells CASSGGGQSGDTQYF. CDR3 bases: TGTGCCAGCAGTGGGGGAGGACAATCGGGAGATACGCAGTATTTT.

The chain has TRBV2 and TRBJ2-3; D is undetermined. V gave up 6 bases and J gave up 1 base, with 8 bases separating them. The CDR3 length is 13 residues. Looked up from germline, CDR1 is SNHLY and CDR2 is FYNNEI. CDR3 in amino acids: CASRGEGTDTQYF. DNA of the CDR3: TGTGCCAGCAGAGGTGAGGGCACAGATACGCAGTATTTT.

The chain joins TRBV28 to TRBJ1-1, with D possibly TRBD1 on 6 matching bases. Germline V CDR1 and CDR2: MDHEN, SYDVKM. V lost 1 base and J 2 bases, leaving 17 bases between the germline ends. The CDR3 runs 17 residues. The CDR3 protein is CASSLYLSGQKNTEAFF. The CDR3 DNA reads as TGTGCCAGCAGTTTATATCTTTCAGGACAGAAAAACACTGAAGCTTTCTTT. The complete variable domain, with remaining parts taken from reference TRBV28 and TRBJ1-1, reads DVKVTQSSRYLVKRTGEKVFLECVQDMDHENMFWYRQDPGLGLRLIYFSYDVKMKEKGDIPEGYSVSREKKERFSLILESASTNQTSMYLCASSLYLSGQKNTEAFFGQGTRLTVV.

The chain has TRBV14 and TRBJ2-7, with D tentatively TRBD1 (5 bases). The ends were cut back, 0 bases at V and 2 bases at J, with 11 bases in the middle. The CDR3 is 15 residues long. CDR1 is SGHDN and CDR2 is FVKESK in the germline V gene. CDR3 sequence reads: CASSQDNRPPYEQYF. For the CDR3, the DNA is TGTGCCAGCAGCCAAGATAACAGGCCACCCTACGAGCAGTACTTC. The full variable domain, rest sourced from reference TRBV14 and TRBJ2-7, is EAGVTQFPSHSVIEKGQTVTLRCDPISGHDNLYWYRRVMGKEIKFLLHFVKESKQDESGMPNNRFLAERTGGTYSTLKVQPAELEDSGVYFCASSQDNRPPYEQYFGPGTRLTVT.

Here the CDR3 reads CASSLSGFAREQFF. CDR3 DNA sequence: TGTGCCAGCAGCTTATCCGGGTTTGCTCGCGAGCAGTTCTTC. J is TRBJ2-1 and V is TRBV13; D remains ambiguous. CDR1 is PRHDT, CDR2 FYEKMQ, per germline (reference sequence). V dropped 2 bases and J dropped 10 bases, with 15 bases sitting between them. This CDR3 comprises 14 residues.